Below, 30 T cell receptor beta chains from the same sample are listed, as sequenced in a study of lymphopenia after photon versus proton radiotherapy. TCRdb's table, derived via immunoSEQ multiplex PCR, lists solely in-frame clones and lacks some. The sample has 150,000 to 200,000 clones, 70% to 90% seen once. The sequences come from peripheral blood, collected from a patient treated with photon-based radiotherapy. The receptors here all came from a man in his fifties with gastric cancer.

V and J are TRBV6-5 and TRBJ2-1; D remains ambiguous. V lost 6 bases to trimming and J lost 0 bases, with 12 bases between them. The germline V gene has CDR1 MNHEY and CDR2 SVGAGI. This CDR3 is built from 15 residues. DNA of the CDR3: TGTGCCAGCAGACAGACCTTAAGCTCCTACAATGAGCAGTTCTTC. Protein product: CASRQTLSSYNEQFF.

V is TRBV18 and J is TRBJ2-7; D possibly corresponds to TRBD2 (5 bases). This CDR3 is 13 amino acids long. Germline V gives CDR1 KGHSH, CDR2 LQKENI. Trimming took 3 bases from V and 1 from J, leaving 7 bases between them. The CDR3 region is CASSPGASYEQYF. The CDR3 bases are TGTGCCAGCTCACCGGGAGCTTCCTACGAGCAGTACTTC. The whole variable domain, filled in from reference TRBV18 and TRBJ2-7, reads NAGVMQNPRHLVRRRGQEARLRCSPMKGHSHVYWYRQLPEEGLKFMVYLQKENIIDESGMPKERFSAEFPKEGPSILRIQQVVRGDSAAYFCASSPGASYEQYFGPGTRLTVT.

The chain carries TRBV29-1 and TRBJ1-2, with a possible D match to TRBD1 (5 bases). This CDR3 spans 14 amino acids. With 3 bases removed from V and 1 base from J, the gap between germline ends came to 12 bases. Germline V lookup: CDR1 SQVTM, CDR2 ANQGSEA. CDR3 sequence reads: CSVDRDQDNYGYTF. The DNA of the CDR3 is TGCAGCGTTGACCGGGACCAAGATAACTATGGCTACACCTTC.

J is TRBJ1-5 and V is TRBV6-1; TRBD1 aligns across 10 bases. Unmatched junction bases numbered 5, after V lost 0 bases and J lost 3 bases. This CDR3 has 17 residues. Germline assignment: CDR1 MNHNS and CDR2 SASEGT. The CDR3 DNA follows: TGTGCCAGCAGTGAAGCTGTAAGACAGGGGGCCAATCAGCCCCAGCATTTT. Amino acid sequence: CASSEAVRQGANQPQHF.

This clone was seen only once. The rearrangement links TRBV19 to TRBJ1-3; maybe TRBD1 (5 bases). CDR1 and CDR2 (germline): LNHDA, SQIVND (reference sequence). Trimming left V 4 bases short and J 3 bases short, with 7 bases between. The CDR3 is made up of 13 amino acids. The CDR3 protein is CASSRGDGNTIYF. In nucleotides, the CDR3 is TGTGCCAGTAGTAGGGGGGATGGAAACACCATATATTTT.

The J gene is TRBJ1-5, the V gene TRBV10-3; 8 bases match TRBD1. V shed 3 bases, J shed 9 bases, and the junction held 10 bases outside the gene matches. Germline CDR1 is ENHRY and CDR2 is SYGVKD. The CDR3 has 15 amino acids. The CDR3 DNA follows: TGTGCCATCAGTGATTCGACAGGGGTATCTCGGCCCCAGCATTTT. It is translated as CAISDSTGVSRPQHF.

In DNA form, the CDR3 reads TGTGCCAGCAGCAAACCTAGACAGGGGCATGGCAATGAGCAGTTCTTC. Translating gives CASSKPRQGHGNEQFF. J is TRBJ2-1 and V is TRBV5-4, with TRBD1 identical over 8 bases. The germline gives CDR1 SGHNT, CDR2 YYREEE (reference sequence). The trim removed 4 bases at V and 6 bases at J, leaving 12 bases unmatched. The CDR3 covers 16 residues.

The V gene is TRBV2, the J gene TRBJ2-3; D is possibly TRBD1 or TRBD2 (6 bases each). Germline loops: CDR1 SNHLY, CDR2 FYNNEI. This CDR3 is 15 amino acids long. Trimming left V 2 bases short and J 5 bases short, with 14 bases between. In DNA, the CDR3 is TGTGCCAGCAGTGAAATCCGGGGGCGGAAAGATACGCAGTATTTT. Protein sequence: CASSEIRGRKDTQYF. The full variable domain, completed using reference TRBV2 and TRBJ2-3, is EPEVTQTPSHQVTQMGQEVILRCVPISNHLYFYWYRQILGQKVEFLVSFYNNEISEKSEIFDDQFSVERPDGSNFTLKIRSTKLEDSAMYFCASSEIRGRKDTQYFGPGTRLTVL.

The chain joins TRBV2 to TRBJ2-2; 8 nucleotides align to TRBD1. CDR1 is SNHLY and CDR2 is FYNNEI in the germline V gene. The CDR3 has 15 residues. V lost 2 bases to trimming and J lost 5 bases; unmatched junction nucleotides: 4. The CDR3 loop reads CASSELRGQTGELFF. The DNA of the CDR3 is TGTGCCAGCAGTGAACTCAGGGGGCAGACCGGGGAGCTGTTTTTT.

The chain has TRBV25-1 and TRBJ2-7; the D is unclear. The V and J ends lost 0 bases and 1 base respectively, with 7 bases between them. The CDR3 spans 14 residues. Germline V gene lookup returns CDR1 MGHDK and CDR2 SYGVNS. CDR3 loop: CASSEYHPSYEQYF. CDR3 coding DNA: TGTGCCAGCAGTGAATACCACCCATCCTACGAGCAGTACTTC.

As for this clone: The sample has other DNA sequences that encode this CDR3 too. The chain recombines TRBV5-6 with TRBJ1-2, with D tentatively TRBD1 (6 bases). The ends were cut back, 4 bases at V and 4 bases at J, with 14 bases in the middle. This CDR3 comprises 14 residues. In germline, CDR1 is SGHDT, CDR2 YYEEEE. The chain's CDR3 is CASSLQGVLYGYTF. The CDR3 bases are TGTGCCAGCAGCCTACAGGGAGTCCTCTATGGCTACACCTTC.

The chain uses TRBV29-1 and TRBJ2-3; 7 nucleotides align to TRBD2. Germline V gene sequence: CDR1 SQVTM, CDR2 ANQGSEA. The CDR3 length is 14 residues. V lost 8 bases and J lost 4; bases outside the gene matches: 12. The CDR3 spells CSLTTSGGADTQYF. The DNA for the CDR3 is TGCAGCCTCACAACCTCGGGAGGTGCAGATACGCAGTATTTT.

Regarding this clone: A read error may account for a junction end that differs from germline. As DNA, the CDR3 is TGCAGCGTTGAGCCAGGGGACAGGGGCACCGATACGCAGTATTTT. This codes for CSVEPGDRGTDTQYF. V gene TRBV29-1 combines with J gene TRBJ2-3; 10 positions match TRBD1. The CDR3 has 15 residues. Per the germline V gene, CDR1 is SQVTM and CDR2 is ANQGSEA.

The chain employs TRBV5-4 and TRBJ2-7; 13 nucleotides line up with TRBD2. This CDR3 has 15 amino acids. V trimming: 4 bases; J trimming: 5 bases; junction bases outside the gene matches: 6. CDR1 is SGHNT, CDR2 YYREEE, per germline (reference sequence). CDR3 DNA sequence: TGTGCCAGCAGCCCCGGACTAGCGGGAGCCCACGAGCAGTACTTC. It encodes CASSPGLAGAHEQYF.

This chain links TRBV30 with TRBJ2-7, with D perhaps matching TRBD1 (6 bases). The CDR3 length is 13 residues. V was cut by 1 base and J by 2 bases, with 9 bases left in between. Per the germline V gene, CDR1 is GTSNPN and CDR2 is SVGIG (reference sequence). This CDR3 reads CAWSAGDPYEQYF. CDR3 nucleotide sequence: TGTGCCTGGAGTGCAGGGGACCCCTACGAGCAGTACTTC.

This rearrangement joins TRBV28 to TRBJ2-1; no firm D call. The CDR3 has 13 amino acids. The germline V gene encodes CDR1 MDHEN and CDR2 SYDVKM. V lost 7 bases and J 4 bases, leaving 11 bases between the germline ends. The CDR3 reads CASMGYIYNEQFF. As DNA, the CDR3 is TGTGCCAGCATGGGTTACATTTACAATGAGCAGTTCTTC. Full variable domain (outside the CDR3, taken from reference TRBV28 and TRBJ2-1): DVKVTQSSRYLVKRTGEKVFLECVQDMDHENMFWYRQDPGLGLRLIYFSYDVKMKEKGDIPEGYSVSREKKERFSLILESASTNQTSMYLCASMGYIYNEQFFGPGTRLTVL.

The chain recombines TRBV5-4 with TRBJ2-3; 10 bases align to TRBD2. CDR1 is SGHNT and CDR2 is YYREEE in the germline V gene (reference sequence). J lost 1 base, V lost 5 bases, and 4 bases had no gene match. The CDR3 runs to 15 residues. CDR3 sequence reads: CASRPGTSGTDTQYF. CDR3 bases: TGTGCCAGCAGGCCCGGGACTAGCGGCACAGATACGCAGTATTTT.

The V gene is TRBV5-1, the J gene TRBJ2-6; weak D call: TRBD1 (5 bases). Germline V gene lookup returns CDR1 SGHRS and CDR2 YFSETQ. V shed 0 bases and J shed 0 bases, with 7 bases lying between them. The CDR3 has 16 residues. Written as DNA, the CDR3 is TGCGCCAGCAGCTTGGACAGGAACTCTGGGGCCAACGTCCTGACTTTC. Its translation is CASSLDRNSGANVLTF.

The V call is TRBV19, the J call TRBJ1-5; TRBD1 agrees at 9 bases. The CDR3 spans 16 residues. The germline V gene has CDR1 LNHDA and CDR2 SQIVND (reference sequence). The V and J ends lost 0 bases and 5 bases, in that order; junction bases with no gene match: 5. This chain's CDR3 is CASSIDGDREDQPQHF. CDR3 bases: TGTGCCAGTAGTATAGATGGGGACAGGGAAGATCAGCCCCAGCATTTT.

The CDR3 bases are TGTGCCAGCAGCTTATCCGCGGGACTAGCGGGAGTCCAAGAGACCCAGTACTTC. This sequence encodes CASSLSAGLAGVQETQYF. This chain links TRBV11-3 with TRBJ2-5, with TRBD2 matching over 14 bases. This CDR3 region has 18 residues. Germline V gene lookup returns CDR1 SGHNT and CDR2 YENEEA. Unmatched junction bases numbered 6, after V lost 2 bases and J lost 1 base.

The chain uses TRBV6-6 and TRBJ1-5; 9 positions match TRBD1. V gave up 0 bases and J gave up 7 bases; unmatched junction bases: 7. The CDR3 is 16 residues long. Germline values: CDR1 MNHNY, CDR2 SVGAGI (reference sequence). CDR3 sequence: CASSYSNRGRLQPQHF. As DNA, the CDR3 is TGTGCCAGCAGTTACTCGAACAGGGGGCGTTTACAGCCCCAGCATTTT.

This chain connects TRBV7-9 to TRBJ2-1, with 9 bases matching TRBD2. After removal of 3 bases from V and 6 bases from J, the junction contained 9 bases not matched to a gene. This CDR3 is built from 16 residues. Germline CDR1 reads SEHNR; CDR2 reads FQNEAQ (reference sequence). CDR3 DNA: TGTGCCAGCAGCTTCGAGGGCGGGAGGGCCAGCAATGAGCAGTTCTTC. Its protein is CASSFEGGRASNEQFF.

CDR3 protein: CAVTSGWVKGFF. The CDR3 DNA is TGTGCCGTGACTAGCGGGTGGGTAAAGGGGTTCTTC. This chain links TRBV21-1 with TRBJ2-1; the table's D call TRBD2 went unverified against the DNA. TRBV21-1 corresponds to a pseudogene. The CDR3 length is 12 residues.

The chain recombines TRBV14 with TRBJ2-1; D is perhaps TRBD1 (5 bases). Germline CDR1 is SGHDN and CDR2 is FVKESK. V shed 2 bases and J shed 0 bases, with 11 bases lying between them. The CDR3 is made up of 16 amino acids. The CDR3 sequence is CASSQRKGISYNEQFF. The CDR3 coding sequence is TGTGCCAGCAGCCAAAGGAAGGGGATCTCCTACAATGAGCAGTTCTTC. Variable domain in full (rest from reference TRBV14 and TRBJ2-1): EAGVTQFPSHSVIEKGQTVTLRCDPISGHDNLYWYRRVMGKEIKFLLHFVKESKQDESGMPNNRFLAERTGGTYSTLKVQPAELEDSGVYFCASSQRKGISYNEQFFGPGTRLTVL.

The rearrangement links TRBV11-3 to TRBJ2-2; 8 positions match TRBD2. This CDR3 region has 14 residues. J was trimmed by 6 bases and V by 4 bases; bases with no gene match: 4. The germline V gene encodes CDR1 SGHNT and CDR2 YENEEA. CDR3 DNA sequence: TGTGCCAGCAGCTCCTCAGCGGGAGCCGGGGAGCTGTTTTTT. It encodes CASSSSAGAGELFF.

The CDR3 is CSVIVQSYQPQHF. CDR3 DNA sequence: TGCAGCGTGATAGTACAGAGCTATCAGCCCCAGCATTTT. The genes are TRBV29-1 and TRBJ1-5, with unresolved D. This CDR3 has 13 amino acids. V was cut by 6 bases and J by 5 bases, with 14 bases left in between. In germline, CDR1 is SQVTM, CDR2 ANQGSEA.

This clone was counted once. The chain couples TRBV29-1 to TRBJ2-3; no clear D. V lost 7 bases and J 8 bases, leaving 16 bases between the germline ends. This CDR3 comprises 12 residues. In germline, CDR1 is SQVTM, CDR2 ANQGSEA. CDR3 sequence (DNA): TGCAGCGCAAACTCTGATTCGGGTACGCAGTATTTT. Its protein is CSANSDSGTQYF.

This chain connects TRBV29-1 to TRBJ2-5, with D possibly matching TRBD1 (5 bases). The CDR3 runs 13 residues. Germline V gene sequence: CDR1 SQVTM, CDR2 ANQGSEA. V lost 4 bases to trimming and J lost 4 bases, with 13 bases between them. The CDR3 loop is CSVVRALGETQYF. CDR3 nucleotides: TGCAGCGTTGTCAGGGCCTTGGGAGAGACCCAGTACTTC.

The chain joins TRBV7-8 to TRBJ1-5; 10 nucleotides match TRBD1. V was pared by 6 bases and J by 1 base, with 6 bases of the junction left unmatched. The CDR3 is 16 amino acids. Germline V gene lookup returns CDR1 SGHVS and CDR2 FQNEAQ. The DNA for the CDR3 is TGTGCCAGCAGGCCGACAGGGGGCCGAAGCAATCAGCCCCAGCATTTT. Translating gives CASRPTGGRSNQPQHF.

The chain links TRBV5-1 to TRBJ2-3; D possibly corresponds to TRBD2 (6 bases). CDR3 length: 16 amino acids. Trimming took off 6 bases at V and 2 bases at J, with 19 bases between the two ends. Per germline, CDR1 SGHRS and CDR2 YFSETQ. In DNA, the CDR3 is TGCGCCAGCATGGGAGGCGGTAGTGGAAACACAGATACGCAGTATTTT. This sequence encodes CASMGGGSGNTDTQYF.